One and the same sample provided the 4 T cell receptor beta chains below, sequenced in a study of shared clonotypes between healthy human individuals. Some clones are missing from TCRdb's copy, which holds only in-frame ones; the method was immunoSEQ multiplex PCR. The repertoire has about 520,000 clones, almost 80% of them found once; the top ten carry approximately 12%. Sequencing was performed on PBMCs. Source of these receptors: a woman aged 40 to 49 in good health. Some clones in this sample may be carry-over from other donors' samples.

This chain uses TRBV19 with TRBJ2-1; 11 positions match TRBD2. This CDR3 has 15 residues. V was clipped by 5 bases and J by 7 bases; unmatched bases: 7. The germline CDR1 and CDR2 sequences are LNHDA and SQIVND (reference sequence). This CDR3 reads CASSVAGGVWNEQFF. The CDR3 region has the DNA TGTGCCAGTAGTGTAGCGGGGGGGGTATGGAATGAGCAGTTCTTC. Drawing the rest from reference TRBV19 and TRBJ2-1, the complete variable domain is DGGITQSPKYLFRKEGQNVTLSCEQNLNHDAMYWYRQDPGQGLRLIYYSQIVNDFQKGDIAEGYSVSREKKESFPLTVTSAQKNPTAFYLCASSVAGGVWNEQFFGPGTRLTVL.

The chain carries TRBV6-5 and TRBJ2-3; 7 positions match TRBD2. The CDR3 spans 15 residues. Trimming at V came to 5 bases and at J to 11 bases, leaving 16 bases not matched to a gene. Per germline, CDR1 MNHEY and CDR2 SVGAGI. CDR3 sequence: CASSAPGTTGILQYF. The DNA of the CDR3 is TGTGCCAGCAGTGCCCCCGGGACTACCGGCATCTTGCAGTATTTT.

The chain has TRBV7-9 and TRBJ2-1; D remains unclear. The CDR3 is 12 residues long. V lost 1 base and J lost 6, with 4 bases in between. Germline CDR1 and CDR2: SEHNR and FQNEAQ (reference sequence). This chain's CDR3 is CASSLGRNEQFF. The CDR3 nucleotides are TGTGCCAGCAGCTTAGGACGCAATGAGCAGTTCTTC.

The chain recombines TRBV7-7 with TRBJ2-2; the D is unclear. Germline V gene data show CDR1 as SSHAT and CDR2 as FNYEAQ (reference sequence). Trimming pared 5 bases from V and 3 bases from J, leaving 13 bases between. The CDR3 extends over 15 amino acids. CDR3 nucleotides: TGTGCCAGCAGCCCTTCCCTTGAGGACACCGGGGAGCTGTTTTTT. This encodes CASSPSLEDTGELFF. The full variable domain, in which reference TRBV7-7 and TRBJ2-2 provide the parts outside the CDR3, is GAGVSQSPRYKVTKRGQDVTLRCDPISSHATLYWYQQALGQGPEFLTYFNYEAQPDKSGLPSDRFSAERPEGSISTLTIQRTEQRDSAMYRCASSPSLEDTGELFFGEGSRLTVL.